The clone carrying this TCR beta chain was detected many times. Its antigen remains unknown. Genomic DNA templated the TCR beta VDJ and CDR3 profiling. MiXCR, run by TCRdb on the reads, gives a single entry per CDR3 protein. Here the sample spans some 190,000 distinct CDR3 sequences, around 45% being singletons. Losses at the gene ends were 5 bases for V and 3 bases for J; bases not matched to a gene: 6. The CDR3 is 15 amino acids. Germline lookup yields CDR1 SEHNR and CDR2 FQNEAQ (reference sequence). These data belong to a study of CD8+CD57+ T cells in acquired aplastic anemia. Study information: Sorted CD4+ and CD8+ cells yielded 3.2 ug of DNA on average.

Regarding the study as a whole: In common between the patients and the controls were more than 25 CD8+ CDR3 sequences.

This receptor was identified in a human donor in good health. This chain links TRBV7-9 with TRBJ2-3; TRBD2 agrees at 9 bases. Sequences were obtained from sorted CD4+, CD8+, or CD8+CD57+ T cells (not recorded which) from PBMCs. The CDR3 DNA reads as TGTGCCAGCAGCCCCCGGACTAGCGAGACAGATACGCAGTATTTT. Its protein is CASSPRTSETDTQYF.